This T cell receptor (beta chain) was retrieved from a study of blood T cell repertoires in COVID-19. Turning to the study itself: There were acute and convalescent COVID-19 samples, and they came from the United States, Italy and Spain.

Authors' processing steps: Reference gene primer amplification yielded estimated nucleated cell counts. The table came from immunoSEQ multiplex PCR; TCRdb's copy has only in-frame clones and leaves some out. The DNA was the basis for D and trimming; V, J and clone size are from that table. Of fewer than 250,000 clones listed, less than 85% are singletons. In the case of this clone: The sample carries other DNA sequences with the same CDR3.

The CDR3 runs to 13 residues. V shed 0 bases and J shed 5 bases, with 7 bases lying between them. Germline V gene lookup returns CDR1 MNHEY and CDR2 SVGAGI. Sequencing was carried out using peripheral blood. The TCR sequence derives from a woman in her 70s with active or convalescent COVID-19. This rearrangement joins TRBV6-5 to TRBJ1-1, with a weak D call TRBD1 (5 bases). Here the CDR3 reads CASSYSGGTEAFF. CDR3 nucleotide sequence: TGTGCCAGCAGTTACTCCGGGGGAACTGAAGCTTTCTTT.